The 15 T cell receptor beta chains reported below all come from one sample, sequenced in a study of T cells in Graves' hyperthyroidism and ophthalmopathy (dated by TCRdb to between 2018 and 2021). Library prep was done by multiplex PCR. For sequencing, an Illumina HiSeq 2000 was employed. TCR beta CDR3 regions were amplified from RNA transcripts. For the first round of RT-PCR on the TCR CDR3, the HTBI primer set was used together with the Qiagen OneStep RT-PCR kit. TCRdb itself trimmed the public reads at Q25 with fastp, ran MiXCR and retained productive beta chains. Every distinct CDR3 protein forms one entry, paired with its most common genes and DNA. The sample table records around 600,000 distinct CDR3 sequences; 12% to 15% of these occur just once. The top ten hold around 7% of the sample. Source material: blood. Receptor source: a woman under 30 with Graves' ophthalmopathy.

Ten or more counts support this clonotype. J is TRBJ1-2 and V is TRBV20-1, with a possible D match to TRBD1 (6 bases). V lost 1 base and J 0 bases, leaving 15 bases between the germline ends. Germline V lookup: CDR1 DFQATT, CDR2 SNEGSKA (reference sequence). The CDR3 runs 16 residues. This chain's CDR3 is CSARGDTPLANYGYTF. CDR3 DNA: TGCAGTGCTAGAGGGGACACCCCTTTAGCTAACTATGGCTACACCTTC.

The sample holds many counts of this clonotype. The chain couples TRBV18 to TRBJ2-7; 7 nucleotides line up with TRBD1. This CDR3 contains 15 residues. The germline V gene encodes CDR1 KGHSH and CDR2 LQKENI. Trimming removed 0 bases from V and 4 bases from J; junction bases left unmatched: 6. The CDR3 loop reads CASSPPDRVLYEQYF. CDR3 DNA: TGTGCCAGCTCACCACCCGACAGGGTACTATACGAGCAGTACTTC.

This clonotype was seen at least ten times. The chain recombines TRBV12-3 or TRBV12-4 with TRBJ2-5; D remains unclear. With 6 bases removed from V and 5 bases from J, the gap between germline ends came to 22 bases. This CDR3 is built from 16 residues. CDR3 sequence reads: CASSRGIGLQRETQYF. The CDR3 bases are TGTGCCAGCAGCCGCGGAATAGGCTTACAGAGGGAGACCCAGTACTTC.

This clonotype was seen repeatedly, ten times or more. This CDR3 is CSADGTSTMNTEAFF. The CDR3 coding sequence is TGCAGCGCCGACGGGACATCCACTATGAACACTGAAGCTTTCTTT. The V call is TRBV29-1, the J call TRBJ1-1, with D maybe TRBD1 (6 bases). Per the germline V gene, CDR1 is SQVTM and CDR2 is ANQGSEA. This CDR3 region has 15 residues. The ends were cut back, 7 bases at V and 0 bases at J, with 18 bases in the middle.

This clonotype was observed a few times. The chain has TRBV12-5 and TRBJ1-6; no definite D call. The V end lost 6 bases, the J end lost 5 bases, and 23 bases lay between the germline ends. The V gene's germline CDR1 is LGHNT and CDR2 FRNRAP. This CDR3 comprises 18 residues. In DNA, the CDR3 is TGTGCTAGTGGCTTTCAGTTACTGCCGGGCGAGGATAATTCACCCCTCCACTTT. Its translation: CASGFQLLPGEDNSPLHF.

This clonotype is a singleton in its sample. A much larger clone lies one base from this, so it may be a read error. The V and J genes are TRBV7-9 and TRBJ1-1; tentative D call: TRBD1 (5 bases). V gave up 0 bases and J gave up 3 bases, with 8 bases separating them. The germline gives CDR1 SEHNR, CDR2 FQNEAQ (reference sequence). The length of the CDR3 is 14 residues. The CDR3 DNA reads TGTGCCAGCAGCTTAGCGTGGGGGGACACTGAAGCTTTCTTT. It specifies CASSLAWGDTEAFF. Supplemented by reference TRBV7-9 and TRBJ1-1, the full variable domain reads DTGVSQNPRHKITKRGQNVTFRCDPISEHNRLYWYRQTLGQGPEFLTYFQNEAQLEKSRLLSDRFSAERPKGSFSTLEIQRTEQGDSAMYLCASSLAWGDTEAFFGQGTRLTVV.

This clonotype occurred many times. DNA for the CDR3: TGTGCCAGCAGCACCGGCGCGCGGGGGGTCAGGCCCCAGCCTCTAAGCTATGGCTACACCTTC. Protein sequence: CASSTGARGVRPQPLSYGYTF. The rearrangement uses TRBV12-3 or TRBV12-4 and TRBJ1-2; perhaps TRBD1 as D (5 bases). The CDR3 has 21 residues. V lost 6 bases and J lost 4, with 36 bases in between.

In this sample, this clonotype turned up many times. The chain is built from TRBV3-1 and TRBJ1-2; D not certain. The CDR3 is 13 residues long. CDR1 is LGHDT and CDR2 is YNNKEL in the germline V gene (reference sequence). Trimming took 0 bases from V and 2 from J, leaving 4 bases between them. The CDR3 spells CASSQEGNYGYTF. CDR3 DNA: TGTGCCAGCAGCCAAGAGGGGAACTATGGCTACACCTTC.

This clonotype was counted many times. The chain is built from TRBV28 and TRBJ1-6, with TRBD1 identical over 7 bases. CDR3 length: 15 amino acids. V gave up 4 bases and J gave up 6 bases; unmatched junction bases: 6. Germline values: CDR1 MDHEN, CDR2 SYDVKM. In DNA, the CDR3 is TGTGCCAGCAGTTCTCTACAGGGGCCTAATTCACCCCTCCACTTT. Protein sequence: CASSSLQGPNSPLHF.

This clonotype was detected only a few times. The chain is built from TRBV30 and TRBJ2-1; the match to TRBD1 covers 9 bases. The ends lost 4 bases at V and 3 bases at J; junction bases unmatched: 4. The CDR3 has 14 residues. Per the germline V gene, CDR1 is GTSNPN and CDR2 is SVGIG (reference sequence). The CDR3 loop is CAWKGTGFYNEQFF. The CDR3 bases are TGTGCCTGGAAAGGGACAGGGTTCTACAATGAGCAGTTCTTC. Drawing the rest from reference TRBV30 and TRBJ2-1, the complete variable domain is SQTIHQWPATLVQPVGSPLSLECTVEGTSNPNLYWYRQAAGRGLQLLFYSVGIGQISSEVPQNLSASRPQDRQFILSSKKLLLSDSGFYLCAWKGTGFYNEQFFGPGTRLTVL.

In its sample, this clonotype was seen many times. The CDR3 reads CASSQESGRGSGELFF. The CDR3 DNA follows: TGTGCCAGCAGCCAAGAGTCGGGCAGGGGAAGCGGGGAGCTGTTTTTT. The rearrangement joins TRBV3-1 to TRBJ2-2; weak D call: TRBD1 (6 bases). V gave up 0 bases and J gave up 7 bases, with 15 bases separating them. Per the germline V gene, CDR1 is LGHDT and CDR2 is YNNKEL (reference sequence). CDR3 length: 16 residues.

Concerning this clonotype itself: This may arise from a read error, as a much more abundant clone is one base away. The CDR3 DNA reads TGTGCCAGCAGTTTACTCAGGACAGTCGGGGGGAAACTGTTTTTT. It codes for CASSLLRTVGGKLFF. This sequence joins TRBV27 and TRBJ1-4; D may be TRBD1 (6 bases). This CDR3 spans 15 amino acids. The V gene lost 2 bases and the J gene lost 11 bases, with 18 bases spanning the gap. Germline V gene data show CDR1 as MNHEY and CDR2 as SMNVEV (reference sequence).

Many counts were recorded for this clonotype. CDR3 bases: TGTTCCACAGGGAGTACGGGCGAGCAGTACTTC. Translation gives CSTGSTGEQYF. The V and J genes are TRBV6-1 and TRBJ2-7; possible D gene TRBD1, 6 bases. Germline assignment: CDR1 MNHNS and CDR2 SASEGT. CDR3 length: 11 residues.

This clonotype was counted many times. The J gene is TRBJ1-2, the V gene TRBV12-3 or TRBV12-4; 7 nucleotides match TRBD1. The V and J ends lost 3 bases and 8 bases, in that order; junction bases with no gene match: 6. This CDR3 spans 13 amino acids. In nucleotides, the CDR3 is TGTGCCAGCAGTTTGACAGGGCGGCAAGGCTACACCTTC. It translates to CASSLTGRQGYTF.

This clonotype was picked up many times. The chain employs TRBV28 and TRBJ1-1, with TRBD1 matching 7 bases. The CDR3 length is 16 residues. V shed 5 bases, J shed 1 base, and the junction held 10 bases outside the gene matches. The germline gives CDR1 MDHEN, CDR2 SYDVKM. The CDR3 bases are TGTGCCAGCAGTGCCGCCGCGGGACAGAAGAACACTGAAGCTTTCTTT. Translation gives CASSAAAGQKNTEAFF.